This T cell receptor (beta chain) was obtained from a study of vaccination effects on CD4 cells after COVID-19. Study-level information: Sampling occurred a median 72 days post second dose, range 14 to 241. General study points: Few convalescent patients and no early post-infection timepoints were included in the study.

Sequenced by immunoSEQ multiplex PCR; TCRdb stores in-frame clones only, minus some. The repertoire holds under 35,000 clones, 65% to 80% seen once, with roughly 9% in the top ten. As to this clone: The antigen remains unidentified.

In the ViraFEST assay, antigen-specific CD4+ clonotypes were identified by expansion after peptide-pool stimulation. The culture ran for 10 days before CD4+ T cells were isolated. Each participant received a vaccine that was either BNT162b2 or mRNA-1273, given as two doses. On both days 3 and 7, half of the culture medium was replaced with IL-2 medium. Germline CDR1 and CDR2: MNHNS and SASEGT. The CDR3 loop spans 15 amino acids. Trimming removed 2 bases from V and 4 bases from J, with 15 bases in between. The source material was CD4+ T cells from PBMCs cultured with HCoV-NL63 spike peptides, sampled after COVID-19 vaccination. This sequence was found in a human donor who received a COVID-19 vaccine. The chain is built from TRBV6-1 and TRBJ2-7; no clear D gene. The CDR3 protein is CASSEQGRVIYEQYF. CDR3 bases: TGTGCCAGCAGTGAACAAGGACGGGTTATTTACGAGCAGTACTTC.